The 16 T cell receptor beta chains given below trace back to one sample, sequenced in a study of cytomegalovirus exposure and HLA in healthy donors. Amplification used 60 Vbeta primers and 13 Jbeta primers. Method: immunoSEQ multiplex PCR; TCRdb's copy keeps in-frame clones and lacks some. In the table there are around 210,000 clones, roughly 81% of which are singletons. Sequencing input: PBMCs. These receptors originate from a girl aged 2-10 years in good health and CMV-seronegative.

The genes are TRBV5-8 and TRBJ1-2, with 10 bases identical to TRBD1. The V gene's germline CDR1 is SGHTS and CDR2 YDEGEE. V was clipped by 0 bases and J by 8 bases; unmatched bases: 7. This CDR3 is built from 15 residues. CDR3 sequence (DNA): TGTGCCAGCAGCTTGGTGCCGGACAGGGGGGGAGGCTACACCTTC. This sequence encodes CASSLVPDRGGGYTF. The full variable domain, completed using reference TRBV5-8 and TRBJ1-2, is EAGVTQSPTHLIKTRGQQATLRCSPISGHTSVYWYQQALGLGLQFLLWYDEGEERNRGNFPPRFSGRQFPNYSSELNVNALELEDSALYLCASSLVPDRGGGYTFGSGTRLTVV.

The chain combines TRBV6-1 with TRBJ1-1; D gene ambiguous. Germline lookup yields CDR1 MNHNS and CDR2 SASEGT. V was shortened by 4 bases and J by 0 bases, with 12 bases between the two germline ends. CDR3 length equals 15 residues. CDR3 sequence: CASSGPTEMNTEAFF. The DNA of the CDR3 is TGTGCCAGCAGTGGCCCTACAGAAATGAACACTGAAGCTTTCTTT.

This chain uses TRBV6-6 with TRBJ2-1; D might be TRBD2 (5 bases). Deletions cut 2 bases from V and 12 bases from J, with 8 bases between. Germline lookup yields CDR1 MNHNY and CDR2 SVGAGI (reference sequence). The CDR3 totals 11 residues. The CDR3 DNA is TGTGCCAGCAGTTACGTTGGAGGGCAGTTCTTC. Amino acids: CASSYVGGQFF.

This chain joins TRBV6-5 and TRBJ1-1, with D maybe TRBD1 (6 bases). The V end lost 0 bases, the J end lost 6 bases, and 11 bases lay between the germline ends. The germline V gene encodes CDR1 MNHEY and CDR2 SVGAGI. CDR3 length equals 14 residues. The CDR3 here is CASSYSRGGAEAFF. The CDR3 nucleotides are TGTGCCAGCAGTTACTCGAGAGGGGGGGCTGAAGCTTTCTTT.

V and J are TRBV7-2 and TRBJ2-3; 10 bases fit TRBD2. In germline, CDR1 is SGHTA, CDR2 FQGNSA. The V gene end was trimmed by 1 base and the J gene end by 3 bases; junction bases not matched to a gene: 13. The CDR3 runs to 19 residues. Here the CDR3 reads CASSLVPLKRGGQTDTQYF. DNA for the CDR3: TGTGCCAGCAGCTTAGTGCCCCTTAAGCGGGGGGGCCAGACAGATACGCAGTATTTT.

The V and J genes are TRBV5-8 and TRBJ2-7, with D perhaps matching TRBD2 (6 bases). Germline assignment: CDR1 SGHTS and CDR2 YDEGEE. This CDR3 has 14 residues. V was pared by 4 bases and J by 4 bases, with 15 bases between. The CDR3 DNA is TGTGCCAGCAGCCCGGGACTTCTAGGGTACGAGCAGTACTTC. It translates to CASSPGLLGYEQYF.

In this sample, this clone turned up a few times. The chain joins TRBV11-3 to TRBJ2-6; D remains unclear. CDR3 length: 15 amino acids. Trimming pared 0 bases from V and 0 bases from J, leaving 3 bases between. Germline V CDR1 and CDR2: SGHNT, YENEEA. The DNA for the CDR3 is TGTGCCAGCAGCTTAGATCACTCTGGGGCCAACGTCCTGACTTTC. It is translated as CASSLDHSGANVLTF.

As for this clone: At one end, the junction sequence differs from germline, possibly due to a read error. The chain combines TRBV9 with TRBJ2-2; 7 bases are shared with TRBD2. Germline assignment: CDR1 SGDLS and CDR2 YYNGEE. The CDR3 is 14 residues long. In nucleotides, the CDR3 is TGTGCCAGCAGCGTAAGCGGGGCTGGCGGGGGGCTGTTTTTT. Translating gives CASSVSGAGGGLFF.

The chain links TRBV10-2 to TRBJ2-7, with D possibly matching TRBD1 (6 bases). Germline-derived CDR1 and CDR2 are WSHSY and SAAADI. Trimming stripped 2 bases from V and 0 bases from J, with 17 bases between. The CDR3 has 17 residues. DNA for the CDR3: TGCGCCAGCAGTGAGGATGCTGGGGGCTTTAGCTCCTACGAGCAGTACTTC. Its protein product is CASSEDAGGFSSYEQYF.

The rearrangement uses TRBV15 and TRBJ2-7; possible D gene TRBD1, 6 bases. In germline, CDR1 is LNHNV, CDR2 YYDKDF (reference sequence). V lost 3 bases and J 2 bases, leaving 11 bases between the germline ends. The CDR3 spans 14 residues. CDR3 sequence reads: CATSRLTGTYEQYF. The CDR3 DNA reads as TGTGCCACCAGCAGGCTTACAGGGACCTACGAGCAGTACTTC.

This chain joins TRBV5-1 and TRBJ1-4, with a tentative D call TRBD1 (6 bases). V lost 0 bases and J lost 1, with 10 bases in between. The CDR3 covers 16 residues. CDR1 and CDR2 from the germline V gene are SGHRS and YFSETQ. CDR3 in DNA: TGCGCCAGCAGCTTGGGTCCCAGGGGAACTAATGAAAAACTGTTTTTT. Amino acid sequence: CASSLGPRGTNEKLFF.

This clone has more than one count but fewer than ten. This chain connects TRBV2 to TRBJ2-3, with 12 bases that match TRBD2. Germline assignment: CDR1 SNHLY and CDR2 FYNNEI. The CDR3 is made up of 14 amino acids. V was pared by 6 bases and J by 7 bases, with 5 bases of the junction left unmatched. For the CDR3, the DNA is TGTGCCAGCAGCCCTAGCGGGGGGGTAAATACGCAGTATTTT. Encoded protein: CASSPSGGVNTQYF.

The CDR3 spells CASSRDRGSFYEQYF. DNA for the CDR3: TGTGCCAGCAGTAGGGACAGGGGAAGTTTCTACGAGCAGTACTTC. V and J are TRBV6-1 and TRBJ2-5; TRBD1 aligns across 10 bases. Matching the DNA end better, TRBJ2-7 makes the J call doubtful. The V gene's germline CDR1 is MNHNS and CDR2 SASEGT. The CDR3 consists of 15 residues.

The chain recombines TRBV6-5 with TRBJ1-2; maybe TRBD1 (5 bases). The length of the CDR3 is 13 residues. V was cut by 6 bases and J by 0 bases, with 8 bases left in between. The germline CDR1 and CDR2 sequences are MNHEY and SVGAGI. The CDR3 sequence: CASRTDPNYGYTF. Written as DNA, the CDR3 is TGTGCCAGCAGGACAGACCCTAACTATGGCTACACCTTC.

This clone appeared once. V gene TRBV4-2 combines with J gene TRBJ2-3; 9 bases map to TRBD2. Germline V CDR1 and CDR2: LGHNA, YNFKEQ. The ends lost 3 bases at V and 4 bases at J; junction bases unmatched: 5. The CDR3 consists of 15 residues. Here the CDR3 reads CASSQGGGASDTQYF. For the CDR3, the DNA is TGTGCCAGCAGCCAGGGCGGGGGGGCATCAGATACGCAGTATTTT.

This rearrangement joins TRBV19 to TRBJ1-2; 10 bases are shared with TRBD1. This CDR3 has 16 residues. Looked up from germline, CDR1 is LNHDA and CDR2 is SQIVND (reference sequence). V lost 5 bases to trimming and J lost 3 bases; unmatched junction nucleotides: 9. DNA of the CDR3: TGTGCCAGTAGTCGGCTACCGGGACAGGGGCACTATGGCTACACCTTC. Translating it yields CASSRLPGQGHYGYTF.